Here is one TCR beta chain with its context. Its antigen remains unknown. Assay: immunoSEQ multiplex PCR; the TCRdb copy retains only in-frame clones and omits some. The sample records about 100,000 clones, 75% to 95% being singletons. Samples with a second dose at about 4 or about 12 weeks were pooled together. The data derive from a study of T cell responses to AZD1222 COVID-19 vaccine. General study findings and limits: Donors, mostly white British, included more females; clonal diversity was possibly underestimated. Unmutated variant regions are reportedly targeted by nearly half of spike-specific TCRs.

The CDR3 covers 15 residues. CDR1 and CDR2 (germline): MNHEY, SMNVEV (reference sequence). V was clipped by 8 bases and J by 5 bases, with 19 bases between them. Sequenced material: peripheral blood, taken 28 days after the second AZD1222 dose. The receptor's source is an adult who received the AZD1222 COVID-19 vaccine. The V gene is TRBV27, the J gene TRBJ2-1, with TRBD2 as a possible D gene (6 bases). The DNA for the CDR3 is TGTGCCAGCCCCCCCGCGGGGAGGACTGACAATGAGCAGTTCTTC. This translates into CASPPAGRTDNEQFF.